This passage covers 25 T cell receptor beta chains from one sample sequenced in a study of T-cell reconstitution after alpha-beta-depleted transplantation in children. A library of TCRbeta sequences, prepared with unique molecular identifiers, was generated. In TCRdb, the PCR reads were re-called with MiXCR into one record per CDR3 protein. The table records around 360,000 distinct CDR3 sequences, about 9.3% of them present only once. The sequencing used PBMCs from the stem cell graft donor, collected from the stem cell graft. These receptors were obtained from a human donor who donated a stem cell graft to a child with acute lymphoblastic leukemia.

V and J are TRBV20-1 and TRBJ2-3, with D hard to call. This CDR3 spans 15 amino acids. Germline assignment: CDR1 DFQATT and CDR2 SNEGSKA (reference sequence). V was shortened by 4 bases and J by 8 bases, with 22 bases between the two germline ends. The CDR3 sequence is CSAIRPGGVGGTQYF. CDR3 DNA sequence: TGCAGTGCTATTAGACCAGGTGGTGTAGGTGGTACGCAGTATTTT.

This clonotype was recorded at least ten times. V gene TRBV9 combines with J gene TRBJ2-1, with 10 bases matching TRBD2. The germline V gene encodes CDR1 SGDLS and CDR2 YYNGEE. CDR3 length equals 16 residues. With V trimmed by 3 bases and J by 15 bases, 18 bases remained unmatched. As DNA, the CDR3 is TGTGCCAGCAGCGGGGAGGGAGGACTAGCGGCAAAAGGACGGTTCTTC. It specifies CASSGEGGLAAKGRFF.

V and J are TRBV3-1 and TRBJ2-2, with unresolved D. Trimming stripped 0 bases from V and 4 bases from J, with 3 bases between. Germline lookup yields CDR1 LGHDT and CDR2 YNNKEL (reference sequence). The CDR3 contains 13 residues. CDR3 amino acids: CASSQETTGELFF. The CDR3 DNA sequence: TGTGCCAGCAGCCAAGAGACCACCGGGGAGCTGTTTTTT.

Only a few counts were recorded for this clonotype. The chain links TRBV29-1 to TRBJ2-5, with no clear D. Trimming took off 4 bases at V and 2 bases at J, with 5 bases between the two ends. Germline V gene lookup returns CDR1 SQVTM and CDR2 ANQGSEA. The CDR3 is 11 residues long. This CDR3 is CSVGRQETQYF. CDR3 nucleotide sequence: TGCAGCGTTGGTCGGCAAGAGACCCAGTACTTC.

In nucleotides, the CDR3 is TGTGCCAGCAGCTTAGGCAGGGGATACTACTACGAGCAGTACTTC. It codes for CASSLGRGYYYEQYF. The genes are TRBV7-2 and TRBJ2-7, with D possibly TRBD1 on 6 matching bases. There are 15 residues in the CDR3. The V end was cut by 1 base, the J end by 3 bases, with 13 bases between. Germline V gene sequence: CDR1 SGHTA, CDR2 FQGNSA.

This clonotype was seen at least ten times. The gene calls are TRBV5-1 and TRBJ2-3, with 9 bases matching TRBD2. The CDR3 is 14 residues long. Germline values: CDR1 SGHRS, CDR2 YFSETQ. With 9 bases clipped from V and 0 bases from J, the junction kept 5 bases outside the gene matches. Here the CDR3 DNA reads TGCGCCACCACTAGCGGGTTAAGCACAGATACGCAGTATTTT. This encodes CATTSGLSTDTQYF.

This clonotype came up a few times. V is TRBV11-2 and J is TRBJ2-3; 7 bases agree with TRBD2. V was clipped by 4 bases and J by 5 bases; unmatched bases: 3. This CDR3 spans 13 amino acids. Germline loops: CDR1 SGHAT, CDR2 FQNNGV. The CDR3 sequence is CASSWTRQDTQYF. CDR3 bases: TGTGCCAGCAGCTGGACTAGACAAGATACGCAGTATTTT.

V usage is TRBV5-1 and J usage is TRBJ2-1, with TRBD2 as a possible D gene (6 bases). The CDR3 runs 14 residues. Germline CDR1 reads SGHRS; CDR2 reads YFSETQ. The germline V and J ends were trimmed by 4 bases and 8 bases, with 16 bases remaining between them. This CDR3 reads CASSITIPGDEQFF. In DNA, the CDR3 is TGCGCCAGCAGCATAACTATTCCGGGGGATGAGCAGTTCTTC.

The chain combines TRBV5-1 with TRBJ1-4; 8 positions agree with TRBD1. Trimming took 4 bases from V and 8 from J; bases not matched to a gene: 7. The CDR3 spans 14 residues. CDR1 and CDR2 from the germline V gene are SGHRS and YFSETQ. The CDR3 reads CASSVGQGGEKLFF. The CDR3 DNA reads as TGCGCCAGCAGCGTCGGACAGGGAGGAGAAAAACTGTTTTTT.

This chain joins TRBV6-5 and TRBJ2-1, with 13 nucleotides matching TRBD2. Trimming removed 0 bases from V and 6 bases from J; junction bases left unmatched: 5. The CDR3 is 17 residues long. From germline, CDR1 is MNHEY and CDR2 SVGAGI. This chain's CDR3 is CASSYSQLAGGANEQFF. In DNA form, the CDR3 reads TGTGCCAGCAGTTACTCTCAACTAGCGGGGGGGGCCAATGAGCAGTTCTTC.

The gene calls are TRBV27 and TRBJ2-7, with a possible D match to TRBD2 (6 bases). Germline V lookup: CDR1 MNHEY, CDR2 SMNVEV (reference sequence). This CDR3 comprises 14 residues. V was shortened by 6 bases and J by 0 bases, with 12 bases between the two germline ends. In nucleotides, the CDR3 is TGTGCCAGCAGGACGGAGGGACTCTCCTACGAGCAGTACTTC. Protein sequence: CASRTEGLSYEQYF.

There are a few counts of this clonotype. The chain joins TRBV20-1 to TRBJ2-7; D assignment may be TRBD1 or TRBD2 (5 bases each). The V end was cut by 0 bases, the J end by 2 bases, with 14 bases between. CDR3 length equals 15 residues. The germline V gene encodes CDR1 DFQATT and CDR2 SNEGSKA (reference sequence). CDR3 region: CSARDVQRDPYEQYF. CDR3 nucleotides: TGCAGTGCTAGAGATGTGCAACGGGACCCCTACGAGCAGTACTTC.

This clonotype was seen a few times. Given a much more abundant clone one base away, this may be a read error. The chain recombines TRBV27 with TRBJ2-1; D is unresolved. Germline V CDR1 and CDR2: MNHEY, SMNVEV (reference sequence). CDR3 length: 13 amino acids. Trimming took off 3 bases at V and 0 bases at J, with 3 bases between the two ends. Here the CDR3 reads CASSFVSYNEQFF. The DNA for the CDR3 is TGTGCCAGCAGTTTCGTCTCCTACAATGAGCAGTTCTTC.

In its sample, this clonotype was seen a few times. The genes are TRBV12-3 or TRBV12-4 and TRBJ2-7; TRBD2 is a possible D gene (5 bases). The CDR3 has 13 amino acids. V lost 6 bases and J lost 3, with 12 bases in between. CDR3 amino acids: CASRRDGIYEQYF. CDR3 bases: TGTGCCAGCAGGCGAGACGGGATCTACGAGCAGTACTTC.

A few counts support this clonotype. J is TRBJ2-1 and V is TRBV27; 9 nucleotides line up with TRBD2. V gave up 6 bases and J gave up 2 bases; unmatched junction bases: 11. Germline CDR1 MNHEY, CDR2 SMNVEV (reference sequence). The CDR3 spans 17 residues. CDR3 region: CASSPGGVAGAYNEQFF. For the CDR3, the DNA is TGTGCCAGCAGCCCAGGAGGAGTAGCGGGAGCCTACAATGAGCAGTTCTTC.

This clonotype was observed a handful of times. V and J are TRBV20-1 and TRBJ2-3, with D unclear. V lost 0 bases and J lost 0, with 13 bases in between. This CDR3 has 16 amino acids. Per the germline V gene, CDR1 is DFQATT and CDR2 is SNEGSKA (reference sequence). The CDR3 loop reads CSARDWSRRSTDTQYF. The CDR3 nucleotides are TGCAGTGCTAGAGATTGGAGCAGACGAAGCACAGATACGCAGTATTTT.

The table lists this clonotype with a few counts. Here the CDR3 reads CASSLRQGDTEAFF. Written as DNA, the CDR3 is TGCGCCAGCAGCCTTCGACAGGGAGACACTGAAGCTTTCTTT. This chain links TRBV4-1 with TRBJ1-1; 7 bases align to TRBD1. In germline, CDR1 is MGHRA, CDR2 YSYEKL. The trim removed 4 bases at V and 3 bases at J, leaving 5 bases unmatched. The CDR3 consists of 14 residues.

The chain carries TRBV12-3 or TRBV12-4 and TRBJ2-6, with D uncertain. This CDR3 has 14 amino acids. V dropped 4 bases and J dropped 2 bases, with 6 bases sitting between them. In DNA form, the CDR3 reads TGTGCCAGCAGTTCCACCACTGGGGCCAACGTCCTGACTTTC. Encoded protein: CASSSTTGANVLTF.

This clonotype was seen only a few times. The rearrangement links TRBV2 to TRBJ2-3; D is ambiguous. CDR3 length: 14 amino acids. Germline V gene lookup returns CDR1 SNHLY and CDR2 FYNNEI. V lost 4 bases and J lost 1, with 9 bases in between. CDR3 protein: CASSGQVGTDTQYF. The CDR3 bases are TGTGCCAGCAGTGGGCAAGTGGGCACAGATACGCAGTATTTT.

With regard to this clonotype: A junction boundary mismatches the germline segment, possibly from a read error. This chain uses TRBV20-1 with TRBJ1-3; D is undetermined. CDR3 length equals 16 residues. Germline V lookup: CDR1 DFQATT, CDR2 SNEGSKA (reference sequence). The CDR3, as DNA: TGCAGTGCTCGAGACCCCGGCCCACGCTCTGGAAACACCATATATTTT. Residues: CSARDPGPRSGNTIYF.

This clonotype showed up just a few times. The chain has TRBV6-2 or TRBV6-3 and TRBJ2-2; 14 bases are a match to TRBD2. The CDR3 covers 18 residues. CDR1 is MNHEY and CDR2 is SVGEGT in the germline V gene. After removal of 5 bases from V and 0 bases from J, the junction contained 5 bases not matched to a gene. The CDR3 DNA is TGTGCCAGCAGTGGGGGACTAGCGGGAGTGGCGAACACCGGGGAGCTGTTTTTT. Protein product: CASSGGLAGVANTGELFF.

There are a few counts of this clonotype. V and J are TRBV11-2 and TRBJ2-5, with 12 bases that match TRBD2. This CDR3 comprises 17 residues. Germline CDR1 reads SGHAT; CDR2 reads FQNNGV. V shed 5 bases, J shed 5 bases, and the junction held 12 bases outside the gene matches. CDR3 residues: CASSVSLLAGGGETQYF. In DNA form, the CDR3 reads TGTGCCAGCAGCGTCAGCTTACTAGCGGGAGGAGGTGAGACCCAGTACTTC.

This clonotype came up a few times. The chain links TRBV6-5 to TRBJ1-4; D is perhaps TRBD1 (6 bases). V lost 2 bases and J 5 bases, leaving 12 bases between the germline ends. This CDR3 comprises 15 residues. Germline CDR1 reads MNHEY; CDR2 reads SVGAGI. This chain's CDR3 is CASSYGAQGNEKLFF. CDR3 bases: TGTGCCAGCAGTTACGGGGCGCAGGGGAATGAAAAACTGTTTTTT.

This clonotype was detected only a few times. The chain recombines TRBV12-3 or TRBV12-4 with TRBJ2-2; D possibly corresponds to TRBD2 (6 bases). The V gene lost 4 bases and the J gene lost 1 base, with 7 bases spanning the gap. The CDR3 has 14 residues. The CDR3 protein is CASSYGGNTGELFF. The CDR3 DNA reads TGTGCCAGCAGTTACGGGGGGAACACCGGGGAGCTGTTTTTT.

The V gene is TRBV11-3, the J gene TRBJ2-1; 8 bases match TRBD2. Per germline, CDR1 SGHNT and CDR2 YENEEA. Trimming cost V 2 bases and J 10 bases; bases outside gene matches: 7. The CDR3 consists of 14 residues. CDR3 bases: TGTGCCAGCAGCTTAAATACCGCGGGAGGCGAGCAGTTCTTC. Its protein product is CASSLNTAGGEQFF.